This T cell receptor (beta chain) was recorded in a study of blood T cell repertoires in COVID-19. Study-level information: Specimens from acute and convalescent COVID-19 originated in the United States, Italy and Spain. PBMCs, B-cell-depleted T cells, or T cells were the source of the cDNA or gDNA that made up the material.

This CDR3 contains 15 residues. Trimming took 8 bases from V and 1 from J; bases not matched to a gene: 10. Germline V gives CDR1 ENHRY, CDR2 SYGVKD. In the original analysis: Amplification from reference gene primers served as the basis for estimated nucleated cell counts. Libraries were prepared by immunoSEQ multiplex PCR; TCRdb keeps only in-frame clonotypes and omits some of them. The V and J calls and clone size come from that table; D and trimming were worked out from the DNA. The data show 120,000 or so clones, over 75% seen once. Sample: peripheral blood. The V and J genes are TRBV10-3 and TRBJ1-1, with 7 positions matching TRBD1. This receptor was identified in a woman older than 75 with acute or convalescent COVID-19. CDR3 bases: TGTGCCATCGGGGACACCGGGACAGCGAACACTGAAGCTTTCTTT. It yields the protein CAIGDTGTANTEAFF.